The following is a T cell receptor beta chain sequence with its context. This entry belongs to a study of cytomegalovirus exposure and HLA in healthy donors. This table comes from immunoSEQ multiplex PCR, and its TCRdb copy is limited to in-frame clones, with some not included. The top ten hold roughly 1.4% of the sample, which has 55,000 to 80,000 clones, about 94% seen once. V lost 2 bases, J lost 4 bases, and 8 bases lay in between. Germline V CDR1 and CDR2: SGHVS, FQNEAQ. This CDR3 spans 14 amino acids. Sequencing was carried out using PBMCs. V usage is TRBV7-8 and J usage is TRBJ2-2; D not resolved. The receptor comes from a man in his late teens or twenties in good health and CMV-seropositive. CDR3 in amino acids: CASSLRYGTGELFF. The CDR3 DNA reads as TGTGCCAGCAGCTTACGGTACGGCACCGGGGAGCTGTTTTTT. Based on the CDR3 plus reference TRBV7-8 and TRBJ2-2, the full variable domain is GAGVSQSPRYKVAKRGQDVALRCDPISGHVSLFWYQQALGQGPEFLTYFQNEAQLDKSGLPSDRFFAERPEGSVSTLKIQRTQQEDSAVYLCASSLRYGTGELFFGEGSRLTVL.